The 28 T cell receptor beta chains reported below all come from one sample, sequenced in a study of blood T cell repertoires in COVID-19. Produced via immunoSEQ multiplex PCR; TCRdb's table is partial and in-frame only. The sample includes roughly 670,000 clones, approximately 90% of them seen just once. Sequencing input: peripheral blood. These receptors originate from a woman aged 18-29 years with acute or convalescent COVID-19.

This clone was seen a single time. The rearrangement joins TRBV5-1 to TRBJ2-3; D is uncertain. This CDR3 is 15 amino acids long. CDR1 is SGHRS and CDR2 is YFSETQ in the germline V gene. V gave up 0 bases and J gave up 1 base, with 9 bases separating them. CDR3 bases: TGCGCCAGCAGCTTGGGCCCCAGTCGCACAGATACGCAGTATTTT. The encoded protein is CASSLGPSRTDTQYF.

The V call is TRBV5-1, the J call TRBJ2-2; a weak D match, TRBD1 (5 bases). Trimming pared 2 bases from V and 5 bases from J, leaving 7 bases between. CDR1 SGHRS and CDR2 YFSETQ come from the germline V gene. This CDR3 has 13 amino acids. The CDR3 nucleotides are TGCGCCAGCAGCTTCTACAGGACCGGGGAGCTGTTTTTT. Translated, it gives CASSFYRTGELFF.

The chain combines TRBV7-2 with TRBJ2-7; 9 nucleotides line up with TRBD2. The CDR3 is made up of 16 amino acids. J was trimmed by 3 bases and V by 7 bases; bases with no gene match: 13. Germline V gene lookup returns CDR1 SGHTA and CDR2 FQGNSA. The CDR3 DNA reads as TGTGCCAGCACCCAACAAGGCGGGGGGGCGATCTACGAGCAGTACTTC. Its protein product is CASTQQGGGAIYEQYF.

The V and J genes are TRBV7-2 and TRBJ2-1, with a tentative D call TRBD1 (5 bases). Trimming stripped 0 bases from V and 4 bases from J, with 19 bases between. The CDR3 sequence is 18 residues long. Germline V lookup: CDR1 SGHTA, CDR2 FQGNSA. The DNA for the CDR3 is TGTGCCAGCAGCTTAGCGGCCGCCAGGGCCCTTCTTTACAATGAGCAGTTCTTC. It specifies CASSLAAARALLYNEQFF.

DNA for the CDR3: TGTGCCAGTAGTATATTGACAGGGACCACTGAAGCTTTCTTT. Protein sequence: CASSILTGTTEAFF. The chain combines TRBV19 with TRBJ1-1, with 7 bases identical to TRBD1. There are 14 residues in the CDR3. Germline V gene lookup returns CDR1 LNHDA and CDR2 SQIVND (reference sequence). V dropped 2 bases and J dropped 4; count of bases not matched to a gene: 4.

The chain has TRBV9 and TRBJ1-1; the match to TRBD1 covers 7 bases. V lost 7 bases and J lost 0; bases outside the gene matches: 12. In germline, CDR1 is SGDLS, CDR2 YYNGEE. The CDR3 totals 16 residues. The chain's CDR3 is CASAQRDRVMNTEAFF. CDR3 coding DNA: TGTGCCAGCGCCCAACGGGACAGAGTCATGAACACTGAAGCTTTCTTT.

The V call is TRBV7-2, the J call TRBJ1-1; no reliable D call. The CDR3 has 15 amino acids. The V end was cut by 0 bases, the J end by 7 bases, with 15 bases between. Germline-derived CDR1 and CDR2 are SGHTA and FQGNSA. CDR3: CASSLAGSASLEAFF. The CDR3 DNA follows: TGTGCCAGCAGCTTAGCGGGTAGCGCCTCACTTGAAGCTTTCTTT.

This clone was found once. The CDR3 is CASRIPGQGAWYGYTF. Written as DNA, the CDR3 is TGTGCCAGCAGGATACCGGGACAGGGGGCATGGTATGGCTACACCTTC. The gene calls are TRBV28 and TRBJ1-2; 12 bases line up with TRBD1. This CDR3 region has 16 residues. CDR1 is MDHEN and CDR2 is SYDVKM in the germline V gene. V shed 6 bases and J 5 bases; nucleotides not matched to a gene: 10.

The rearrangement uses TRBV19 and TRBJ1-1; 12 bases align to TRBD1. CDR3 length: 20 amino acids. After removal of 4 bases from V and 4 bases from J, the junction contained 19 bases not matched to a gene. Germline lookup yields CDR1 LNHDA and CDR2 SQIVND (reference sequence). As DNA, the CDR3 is TGTGCCAGTAGTACGTCCCGGGACAGGGGGCAGTTTTCATTGAGCACTGAAGCTTTCTTT. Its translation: CASSTSRDRGQFSLSTEAFF.

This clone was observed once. The CDR3 bases are TGCGCCAGCAGCTTGGACCTGGGAAGCGGGGTGGGTGAGCAGTTCTTC. Its protein product is CASSLDLGSGVGEQFF. The V call is TRBV5-1, the J call TRBJ2-1; 7 bases fit TRBD2. Germline V lookup: CDR1 SGHRS, CDR2 YFSETQ. CDR3 length: 16 amino acids. Trimming at V came to 0 bases and at J to 9 bases, leaving 12 bases not matched to a gene.

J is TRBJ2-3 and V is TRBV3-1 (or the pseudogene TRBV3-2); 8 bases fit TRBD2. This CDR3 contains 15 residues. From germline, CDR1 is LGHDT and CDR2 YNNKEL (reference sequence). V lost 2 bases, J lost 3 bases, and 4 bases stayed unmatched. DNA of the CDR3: TGTGCCAGCAGCCAAACGGGGGGGCAGACAGATACGCAGTATTTT. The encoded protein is CASSQTGGQTDTQYF.

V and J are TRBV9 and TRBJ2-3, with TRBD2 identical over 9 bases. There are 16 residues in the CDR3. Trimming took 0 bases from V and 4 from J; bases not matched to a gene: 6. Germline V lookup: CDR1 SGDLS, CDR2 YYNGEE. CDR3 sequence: CASSVGRGGRPDTQYF. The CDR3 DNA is TGTGCCAGCAGCGTAGGGCGGGGGGGCCGGCCAGATACGCAGTATTTT.

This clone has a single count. The CDR3 DNA reads TGCGCCAGCAGCCCTAATGAACAGGGGGCTCAGCCCCAGCATTTT. It codes for CASSPNEQGAQPQHF. The genes are TRBV4-3 and TRBJ1-5, with 9 bases fitting TRBD1. Germline V lookup: CDR1 LGHNA, CDR2 YSLEER. The CDR3 spans 15 residues. The V segment lost 4 bases and the J segment 6 bases; nucleotides outside the gene matches: 7.

CDR3 amino acids: CASREGSNTGELFF. CDR3 DNA sequence: TGCGCCAGCAGGGAGGGTTCAAACACCGGGGAGCTGTTTTTT. The gene calls are TRBV5-1 and TRBJ2-2, with D tentatively TRBD2 (6 bases). Looked up from germline, CDR1 is SGHRS and CDR2 is YFSETQ. CDR3 length: 14 residues. With 5 bases removed from V and 2 bases from J, the gap between germline ends came to 10 bases.

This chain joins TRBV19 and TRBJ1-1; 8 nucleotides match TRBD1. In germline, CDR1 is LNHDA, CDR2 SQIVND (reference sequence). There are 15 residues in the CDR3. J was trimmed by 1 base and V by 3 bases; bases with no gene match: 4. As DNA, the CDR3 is TGTGCCAGTAGTATTGGACAGGGTCAGAACACTGAAGCTTTCTTT. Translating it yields CASSIGQGQNTEAFF.

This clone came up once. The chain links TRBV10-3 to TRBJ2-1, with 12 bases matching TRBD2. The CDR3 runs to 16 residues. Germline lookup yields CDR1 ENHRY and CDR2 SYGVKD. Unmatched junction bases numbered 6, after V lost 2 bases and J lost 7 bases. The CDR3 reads CAISEPLAGGRNEQFF. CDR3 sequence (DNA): TGTGCCATCAGTGAGCCTCTAGCGGGGGGGCGTAATGAGCAGTTCTTC.

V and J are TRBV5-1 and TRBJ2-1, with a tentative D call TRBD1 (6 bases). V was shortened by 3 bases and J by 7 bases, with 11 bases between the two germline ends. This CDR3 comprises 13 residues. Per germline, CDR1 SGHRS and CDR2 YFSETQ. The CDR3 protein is CASSSPTGNEQFF. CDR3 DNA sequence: TGCGCCAGCAGCTCGCCGACAGGTAATGAGCAGTTCTTC. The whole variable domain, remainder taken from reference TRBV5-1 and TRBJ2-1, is KAGVTQTPRYLIKTRGQQVTLSCSPISGHRSVSWYQQTPGQGLQFLFEYFSETQRNKGNFPGRFSGRQFSNSRSEMNVSTLELGDSALYLCASSSPTGNEQFFGPGTRLTVL.

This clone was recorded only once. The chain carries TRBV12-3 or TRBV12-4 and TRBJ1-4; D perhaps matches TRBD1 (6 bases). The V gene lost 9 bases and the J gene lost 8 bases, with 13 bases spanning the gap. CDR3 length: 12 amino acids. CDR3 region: CASKPGVEKLFF. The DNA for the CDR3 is TGTGCCAGTAAGCCAGGGGTCGAAAAACTGTTTTTT.

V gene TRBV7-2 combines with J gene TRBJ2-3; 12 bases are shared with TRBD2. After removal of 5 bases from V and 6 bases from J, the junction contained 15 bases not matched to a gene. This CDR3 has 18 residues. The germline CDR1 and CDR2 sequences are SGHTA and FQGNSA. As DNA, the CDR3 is TGTGCCAGCAGCACCCGGGGGCTAGCGGGGGGGCGGTTGGATACGCAGTATTTT. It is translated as CASSTRGLAGGRLDTQYF.

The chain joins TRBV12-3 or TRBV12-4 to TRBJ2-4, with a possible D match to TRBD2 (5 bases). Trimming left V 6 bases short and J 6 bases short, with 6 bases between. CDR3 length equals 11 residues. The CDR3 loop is CASRGRNIQYF. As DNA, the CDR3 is TGTGCCAGCAGGGGGAGAAACATTCAGTACTTC.

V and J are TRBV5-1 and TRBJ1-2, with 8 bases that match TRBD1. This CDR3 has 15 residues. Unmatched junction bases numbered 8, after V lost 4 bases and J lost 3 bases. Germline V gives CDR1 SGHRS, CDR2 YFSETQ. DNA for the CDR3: TGCGCCAGCAGCGTGGGAGGGACAGGATACTATGGCTACACCTTC. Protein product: CASSVGGTGYYGYTF.

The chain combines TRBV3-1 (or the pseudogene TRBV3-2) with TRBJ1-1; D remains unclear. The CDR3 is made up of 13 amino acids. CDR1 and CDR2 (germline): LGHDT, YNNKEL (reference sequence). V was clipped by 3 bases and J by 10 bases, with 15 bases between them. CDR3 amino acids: CASSHEHGSLAFF. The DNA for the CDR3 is TGTGCCAGCAGCCACGAACATGGGAGTTTAGCTTTCTTT.

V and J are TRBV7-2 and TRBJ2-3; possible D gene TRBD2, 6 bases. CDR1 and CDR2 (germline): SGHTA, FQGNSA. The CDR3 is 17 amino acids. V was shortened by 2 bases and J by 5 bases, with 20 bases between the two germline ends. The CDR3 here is CASSLPLARSAQDTQYF. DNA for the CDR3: TGTGCCAGCAGCTTACCCCTAGCGCGATCCGCACAAGATACGCAGTATTTT.

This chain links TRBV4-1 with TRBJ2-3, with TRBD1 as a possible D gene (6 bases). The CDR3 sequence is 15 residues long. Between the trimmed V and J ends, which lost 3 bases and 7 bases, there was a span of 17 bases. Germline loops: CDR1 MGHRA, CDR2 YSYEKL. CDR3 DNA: TGCGCCAGCAGCCAGGTTTTTACAGGGTTAAATACGCAGTATTTT. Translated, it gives CASSQVFTGLNTQYF.

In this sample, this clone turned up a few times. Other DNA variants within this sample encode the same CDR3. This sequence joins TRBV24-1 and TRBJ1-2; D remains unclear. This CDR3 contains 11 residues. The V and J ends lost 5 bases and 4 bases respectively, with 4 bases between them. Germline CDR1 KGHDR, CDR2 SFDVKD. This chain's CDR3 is CATSASYGYTF. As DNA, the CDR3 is TGTGCCACCAGTGCATCCTATGGCTACACCTTC.

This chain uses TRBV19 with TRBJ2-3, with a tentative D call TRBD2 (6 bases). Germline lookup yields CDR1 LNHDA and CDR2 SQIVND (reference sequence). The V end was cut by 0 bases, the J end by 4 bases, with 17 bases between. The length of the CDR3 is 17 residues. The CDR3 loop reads CASSIEEGMEGPDTQYF. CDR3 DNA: TGTGCCAGTAGTATAGAGGAGGGGATGGAAGGCCCAGATACGCAGTATTTT.

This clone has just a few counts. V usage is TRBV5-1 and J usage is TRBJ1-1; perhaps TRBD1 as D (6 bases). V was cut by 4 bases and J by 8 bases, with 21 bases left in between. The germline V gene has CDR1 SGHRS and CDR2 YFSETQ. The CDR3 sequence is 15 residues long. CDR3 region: CASSPTGQVMDEAFF. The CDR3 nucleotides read TGCGCCAGCAGCCCTACGGGACAAGTTATGGACGAAGCTTTCTTT.

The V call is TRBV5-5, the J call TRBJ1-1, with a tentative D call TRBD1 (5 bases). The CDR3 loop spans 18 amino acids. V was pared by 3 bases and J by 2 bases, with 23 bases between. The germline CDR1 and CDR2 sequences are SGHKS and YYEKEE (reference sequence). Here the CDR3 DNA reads TGTGCCAGCAGCTCCCCCCCAAAGACAGTTAGTTTTAACACTGAAGCTTTCTTT. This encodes CASSSPPKTVSFNTEAFF.